The present entry profiles one TCR beta chain with its context. The antigen is undetermined. Trimming left V 6 bases short and J 6 bases short, with 10 bases between. Looked up from germline, CDR1 is SNHLY and CDR2 is FYNNEI. The CDR3 extends over 12 amino acids. The investigators reverse transcribed all of the isolated RNA, so they sequenced expressed TCRB transcripts. Mean read depth for naive, central memory and regulatory T cell samples was 3 million to 4.5 million reads. Sequenced by immunoSEQ multiplex PCR; TCRdb stores in-frame clones only, minus some. The sample holds about 240,000 clones, 11% to 15% seen once. A heparinised blood draw that averaged roughly 120 mL was obtained once from each donor. Via the markers CD45RO/CCR7/CD25/CD127/CD95/CD27, stem cell-like memory, regulatory, central memory and naive CD4+ cells were sorted. The sample belongs to a study of beta chain features in type 1 diabetes. Findings and limits, study-wide: Sampled from patients, naive, central memory and Treg TCRB repertoires appeared more similar than those sampled from healthy donors. Researchers report that Type 1 diabetes patients had moderately but significantly shorter TCRB CDR3s across all four CD4+ subsets.

The sample was naive CD4+ T cells from blood. The clonotype was recovered from a man in his thirties or forties with type 1 diabetes. The chain employs TRBV2 and TRBJ2-3; D is ambiguous. CDR3 sequence reads: CASRSEQDTQYF. CDR3 DNA: TGTGCCAGCAGGTCGGAGCAGGATACGCAGTATTTT.